These 27 T cell receptor beta chains originate from one sample sequenced in a study of blood T cell repertoires in COVID-19. The assay was immunoSEQ multiplex PCR, and TCRdb's table has in-frame clones only and misses some. The table lists about 430,000 clones, about 88% of them singletons, with around 1.5% in the top ten. The sample taken for sequencing was PBMCs or T cells enriched from blood (not recorded which). The receptors were gathered from a woman younger than 35 who had been exposed to COVID-19.

The chain links TRBV3-1 (or the pseudogene TRBV3-2) to TRBJ2-1; D may be TRBD2 (6 bases). Deletions cut 5 bases from V and 14 bases from J, with 25 bases between. CDR3 length: 15 amino acids. CDR1 is LGHDT, CDR2 YNNKEL, per germline (reference sequence). The CDR3 bases are TGTGCCAGCAGCGAAATCCTGGTTCGGGGGAGACGCAAGTTCTTC. It specifies CASSEILVRGRRKFF.

The chain employs TRBV28 and TRBJ2-7, with 9 nucleotides matching TRBD2. The V segment lost 6 bases and the J segment 3 bases; nucleotides outside the gene matches: 9. Germline values: CDR1 MDHEN, CDR2 SYDVKM. This CDR3 spans 15 amino acids. The chain's CDR3 is CASSQLAGVGYEQYF. CDR3 coding DNA: TGTGCCAGCAGCCAATTAGCGGGAGTAGGCTACGAGCAGTACTTC. The variable domain in full, completed from reference TRBV28 and TRBJ2-7, reads DVKVTQSSRYLVKRTGEKVFLECVQDMDHENMFWYRQDPGLGLRLIYFSYDVKMKEKGDIPEGYSVSREKKERFSLILESASTNQTSMYLCASSQLAGVGYEQYFGPGTRLTVT.

The rearrangement uses TRBV10-3 and TRBJ2-3; the D is unclear. The CDR3 covers 11 residues. Per germline, CDR1 ENHRY and CDR2 SYGVKD. V lost 5 bases and J lost 5, with 5 bases in between. This chain's CDR3 is CAISFLDTQYF. The CDR3 DNA reads as TGTGCCATCAGTTTTCTAGATACGCAGTATTTT.

The genes are TRBV10-2 and TRBJ2-7; TRBD1 aligns across 7 bases. Trimming took 6 bases from V and 4 from J; bases not matched to a gene: 6. CDR3 length equals 13 residues. CDR1 WSHSY and CDR2 SAAADI come from the germline V gene. CDR3 residues: CASRRQGSYEQYF. In DNA, the CDR3 is TGCGCCAGCAGACGACAGGGTTCGTACGAGCAGTACTTC.

This clone was counted once. The chain carries TRBV11-2 and TRBJ1-2; D ambiguous. The CDR3 contains 13 residues. CDR1 is SGHAT and CDR2 is FQNNGV in the germline V gene. V dropped 3 bases and J dropped 4 bases, with 9 bases sitting between them. Written as DNA, the CDR3 is TGTGCCAGCAGCTTGGCGGGTACCTATGGCTACACCTTC. Protein sequence: CASSLAGTYGYTF.

This chain links TRBV14 with TRBJ2-7, with no clear D. The CDR3 runs to 14 residues. CDR1 and CDR2 from the germline V gene are SGHDN and FVKESK. V lost 1 base, J lost 4 bases, and 11 bases lay in between. This CDR3 is CASSQGLSSYEQYF. The CDR3 DNA reads TGTGCCAGCAGCCAAGGGCTTAGCAGTTACGAGCAGTACTTC.

The chain has TRBV10-3 and TRBJ1-4, with TRBD1 matching over 10 bases. Germline CDR1 and CDR2: ENHRY and SYGVKD. Trimming cost V 11 bases and J 8 bases; bases outside gene matches: 8. The CDR3 loop spans 13 amino acids. The CDR3 loop reads CAVRQGAQEKLFF. In DNA, the CDR3 is TGTGCCGTCCGACAGGGGGCGCAGGAAAAACTGTTTTTT.

The chain has TRBV7-3 and TRBJ2-7; 7 bases match TRBD2. Germline V gene sequence: CDR1 SGHTA, CDR2 FQGTGA. This CDR3 is built from 17 residues. Trimming at V came to 2 bases and at J to 0 bases, leaving 10 bases not matched to a gene. CDR3 in amino acids: CASSLEVLAEGSYEQYF. In DNA form, the CDR3 reads TGTGCCAGCAGCTTAGAAGTGCTAGCGGAGGGCTCCTACGAGCAGTACTTC.

The V gene is TRBV5-6, the J gene TRBJ2-6, with D maybe TRBD2 (6 bases). The germline V gene encodes CDR1 SGHDT and CDR2 YYEEEE. V lost 3 bases to trimming and J lost 0 bases, with 10 bases between them. This CDR3 comprises 16 residues. This CDR3 reads CASSWGEPSGANVLTF. The CDR3 coding sequence is TGTGCCAGCAGCTGGGGGGAACCCTCTGGGGCCAACGTCCTGACTTTC.

V usage is TRBV6-5 and J usage is TRBJ2-2, with D perhaps TRBD1 (6 bases). CDR1 and CDR2 (germline): MNHEY, SVGAGI. Trimming removed 6 bases from V and 1 base from J, with 6 bases in between. This CDR3 is built from 13 residues. Here the CDR3 DNA reads TGTGCCAGCAGGACAGGGAACACCGGGGAGCTGTTTTTT. Protein: CASRTGNTGELFF.

The V and J genes are TRBV4-3 and TRBJ2-2, with D hard to call. Trimming pared 1 base from V and 1 base from J, leaving 13 bases between. CDR3 length: 17 amino acids. Germline CDR1 reads LGHNA; CDR2 reads YSLEER. In DNA, the CDR3 is TGCGCCAGCAGCCAAGCGATCCAGACACAGAACACCGGGGAGCTGTTTTTT. Translated: CASSQAIQTQNTGELFF.

V gene TRBV6-5 combines with J gene TRBJ2-1; 9 bases align to TRBD1. Germline V gene data show CDR1 as MNHEY and CDR2 as SVGAGI. Germline trimming cut 5 bases from V and 1 base from J; bases unmatched to any gene: 3. The CDR3 totals 15 residues. The CDR3 region has the DNA TGTGCCAGCAGTCGAGACAGGGGGTCCTACAATGAGCAGTTCTTC. This encodes CASSRDRGSYNEQFF.

This clone was observed a few times. The genes are TRBV5-6 and TRBJ1-1; TRBD1 matches 7 bases. The CDR3 has 15 amino acids. V trimming: 3 bases; J trimming: 0 bases; junction bases outside the gene matches: 5. Germline CDR1 reads SGHDT; CDR2 reads YYEEEE. The DNA for the CDR3 is TGTGCCAGCAGCTCGTCCGACAGGGTGAACACTGAAGCTTTCTTT. Encoded protein: CASSSSDRVNTEAFF.

The CDR3 DNA reads TGTGCCAGCAGCCAAGATAGCCTAGCGGGGTTCTCCTACAATGAGCAGTTCTTC. Its translation: CASSQDSLAGFSYNEQFF. V is TRBV4-2 and J is TRBJ2-1, with 9 bases aligning to TRBD2. In germline, CDR1 is LGHNA, CDR2 YNFKEQ. The CDR3 runs to 18 residues. The ends lost 0 bases at V and 0 bases at J; junction bases unmatched: 6.

Remarks on this clone: This CDR3 is also generated by other DNA sequences in the sample. The chain carries TRBV19 and TRBJ2-7, with a possible D match to TRBD1 (5 bases). Trimming pared 9 bases from V and 3 bases from J, leaving 9 bases between. The germline V gene has CDR1 LNHDA and CDR2 SQIVND (reference sequence). CDR3 length equals 11 residues. For the CDR3, the DNA is TGTGCCAGCGGCCAGGGCTACGAGCAGTACTTC. Protein product: CASGQGYEQYF.

The gene calls are TRBV5-1 and TRBJ1-2; D is unclear. The CDR3 sequence is 13 residues long. The germline gives CDR1 SGHRS, CDR2 YFSETQ. V was clipped by 1 base and J by 1 base, with 5 bases between them. In nucleotides, the CDR3 is TGCGCCAGCAGCTTGAACAGTAACTATGGCTACACCTTC. Its protein product is CASSLNSNYGYTF.

This chain uses TRBV18 with TRBJ1-4; 10 nucleotides line up with TRBD1. After removal of 4 bases from V and 8 bases from J, the junction contained 4 bases not matched to a gene. The germline V gene has CDR1 KGHSH and CDR2 LQKENI. The CDR3 spans 14 residues. CDR3 protein: CASSHDRGREKLFF. The CDR3 bases are TGTGCCAGCTCACACGACAGGGGGCGCGAAAAACTGTTTTTT.

CDR3 protein: CASSPAGDEQYF. DNA for the CDR3: TGTGCCAGCAGCCCCGCGGGGGACGAGCAGTACTTC. J is TRBJ2-7 and V is TRBV12-3 or TRBV12-4; 7 bases fit TRBD2. CDR3 size: 12 residues. Germline trimming cut 6 bases from V and 5 bases from J; bases unmatched to any gene: 4.

This clone was seen a handful of times. J is TRBJ2-7 and V is TRBV7-9; 7 bases are shared with TRBD1. The germline V gene has CDR1 SEHNR and CDR2 FQNEAQ (reference sequence). V lost 3 bases and J lost 6; bases outside the gene matches: 11. The CDR3 runs to 15 residues. The CDR3 here is CASSFWSRTGREQYF. CDR3 DNA sequence: TGTGCCAGCAGCTTTTGGTCTCGGACAGGACGCGAGCAGTACTTC.

This chain connects TRBV19 to TRBJ1-5, with no clear D. Germline V CDR1 and CDR2: LNHDA, SQIVND (reference sequence). There are 14 residues in the CDR3. The V gene lost 8 bases and the J gene lost 7 bases, with 18 bases spanning the gap. CDR3 coding DNA: TGTGCCAGTGATGGGCGGGTTCTCGGGCAGCCCCAGCATTTT. Translation: CASDGRVLGQPQHF. Combining the CDR3 with reference TRBV19 and TRBJ1-5 gives the whole variable domain DGGITQSPKYLFRKEGQNVTLSCEQNLNHDAMYWYRQDPGQGLRLIYYSQIVNDFQKGDIAEGYSVSREKKESFPLTVTSAQKNPTAFYLCASDGRVLGQPQHFGDGTRLSIL.

The gene calls are TRBV6-6 and TRBJ2-1; D not certain. The V end lost 2 bases, the J end lost 6 bases, and 8 bases lay between the germline ends. Per germline, CDR1 MNHNY and CDR2 SVGAGI (reference sequence). This CDR3 contains 13 residues. In DNA, the CDR3 is TGTGCCAGCAGTTACGATGAGGTCAATGAGCAGTTCTTC. Protein product: CASSYDEVNEQFF.

The chain joins TRBV4-3 to TRBJ1-4; D remains unclear. Germline CDR1 LGHNA, CDR2 YSLEER. CDR3 size: 13 residues. V lost 3 bases and J lost 5, with 7 bases in between. The CDR3: CASSHRGNEKLFF. The CDR3 DNA reads as TGCGCCAGCAGCCACCGAGGAAATGAAAAACTGTTTTTT.

The chain recombines TRBV4-3 with TRBJ2-1, with 13 bases matching TRBD2. There are 16 residues in the CDR3. Germline CDR1 reads LGHNA; CDR2 reads YSLEER. The V segment lost 4 bases and the J segment 4 bases; nucleotides outside the gene matches: 4. The CDR3 protein is CASSPTSGGAYNEQFF. The CDR3 DNA reads TGCGCCAGCAGCCCAACTAGCGGGGGGGCGTACAATGAGCAGTTCTTC.

The chain links TRBV4-3 to TRBJ2-7; D unclear. CDR1 is LGHNA, CDR2 YSLEER, per germline. V was trimmed by 0 bases and J by 3 bases, leaving 15 bases between them. The CDR3 runs 16 residues. CDR3 amino acids: CASSQDHRLSGYEQYF. The CDR3 region has the DNA TGCGCCAGCAGCCAAGATCATCGGTTGTCTGGCTACGAGCAGTACTTC.

The chain couples TRBV20-1 to TRBJ2-3; D not certain. The V end lost 3 bases, the J end lost 3 bases, and 13 bases lay between the germline ends. From germline, CDR1 is DFQATT and CDR2 SNEGSKA (reference sequence). The CDR3 is 14 amino acids. The CDR3 protein is CSASLVEFTDTQYF. CDR3 DNA sequence: TGCAGTGCTAGTTTGGTAGAGTTTACAGATACGCAGTATTTT.

J is TRBJ2-2 and V is TRBV5-1; TRBD1 might be the D (6 bases). CDR1 and CDR2 from the germline V gene are SGHRS and YFSETQ. V was trimmed by 3 bases and J by 6 bases, leaving 15 bases between them. This CDR3 contains 15 residues. The CDR3 DNA reads as TGCGCCAGCAGCTCGAAGACAGGACCGGCCGGGGAGCTGTTTTTT. It specifies CASSSKTGPAGELFF. The variable domain in full, with the rest retrieved from reference TRBV5-1 and TRBJ2-2, is KAGVTQTPRYLIKTRGQQVTLSCSPISGHRSVSWYQQTPGQGLQFLFEYFSETQRNKGNFPGRFSGRQFSNSRSEMNVSTLELGDSALYLCASSSKTGPAGELFFGEGSRLTVL.

The chain has TRBV7-2 and TRBJ2-7; 7 bases are a match to TRBD1. Germline V gene sequence: CDR1 SGHTA, CDR2 FQGNSA. J gave up 6 bases and V 1 base, and 9 bases lay outside the gene matches. This CDR3 spans 15 amino acids. CDR3 in DNA: TGTGCCAGCAGCTTAGGGACAGGTAGAGGCGTCGAGCAGTACTTC. Its protein product is CASSLGTGRGVEQYF.